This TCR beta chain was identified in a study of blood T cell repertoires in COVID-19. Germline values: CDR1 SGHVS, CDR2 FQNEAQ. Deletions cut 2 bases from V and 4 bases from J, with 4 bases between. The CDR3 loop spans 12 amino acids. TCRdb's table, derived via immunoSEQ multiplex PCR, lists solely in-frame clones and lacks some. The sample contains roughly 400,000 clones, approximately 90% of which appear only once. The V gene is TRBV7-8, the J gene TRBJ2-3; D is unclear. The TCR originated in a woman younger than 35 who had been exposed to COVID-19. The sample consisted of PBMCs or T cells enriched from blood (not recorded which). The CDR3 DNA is TGTGCCAGCAGCTTAACAGCAGATACGCAGTATTTT. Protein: CASSLTADTQYF.